The rows below give T cell receptor beta chains drawn from one sample of a study of cytomegalovirus exposure and HLA in healthy donors. The table came from immunoSEQ multiplex PCR; TCRdb's copy has only in-frame clones and leaves some out. The repertoire holds 150,000 to 200,000 clones, with around four fifths as singletons. Sequencing input: PBMCs. The source of these receptors is a man aged 30-40 years in good health and CMV-seropositive. Both conserved end residues are part of each CDR3. Fields, in order: CDR3 length, clone size, J gene, V gene, D gene, CDR3 DNA, CDR3 protein. A D gene is named only where the DNA matches it firmly. Rows give clone size only sometimes, using once, few, many, or a class for an expanded clone.

>15|NA|TRBJ1-2|TRBV15|NA
TGTGCCACCAGCAGAGATAGGAGGGACAACTATGGCTACACCTTC
CATSRDRRDNYGYTF
>13|NA|TRBJ2-5|TRBV7-2|NA
TGTGCCAGCAGCTTGAGCCGACAAGAGACCCAGTACTTC
CASSLSRQETQYF
>16|NA|TRBJ1-4|TRBV7-9|TRBD1
TGTGCCAGCAGACATACCTCAGGGGGCGCGAATGAAAAACTGTTTTTT
CASRHTSGGANEKLFF
>15|NA|TRBJ1-6|TRBV27|TRBD1
TGTGCCAGCAGTCCACGACAGGGCCCAAATTCACCCCTCCACTTT
CASSPRQGPNSPLHF
>15|NA|TRBJ2-2|TRBV7-9|NA
TGTGCCAGCAGCTTATTGACATCCAGGTCCGGGGAGCTGTTTTTT
CASSLLTSRSGELFF
>14|NA|TRBJ1-2|TRBV9|TRBD1
TGTGCCAGCAGCGTAGAACAGGGGGGATGGGGCTACACCTTC
CASSVEQGGWGYTF
>15|once|TRBJ2-2|TRBV5-5|TRBD2
TGTGCCAGCAGCTTGGGACTAGCGAGCACCGGGGAGCTGTTTTTT
CASSLGLASTGELFF
>12|NA|TRBJ1-1|TRBV6-1|NA
TGTGCCAGCACCGACGAGGCCCCAGGGGCTTTCTTT
CASTDEAPGAFF
>15|NA|TRBJ1-5|TRBV4-3|TRBD1
TGCGCCAGCAGCCCCGGGACAGGGGGCTTTCAGCCCCAGCATTTT
CASSPGTGGFQPQHF
>13|NA|TRBJ1-1|TRBV2|NA
TGTGCCAGCAGTACGGACAGTTACACTGAAGCTTTCTTT
CASSTDSYTEAFF
>14|NA|TRBJ2-7|TRBV9|TRBD1
TGTGCCAGCGGACAGGGCCCTAGCTCCTACGAGCAGTACTTC
CASGQGPSSYEQYF
>13|NA|TRBJ2-1|TRBV7-6|NA
TGTGCCAGCAGTTTCGGAGGGGACAATGAGCAGTTCTTC
CASSFGGDNEQFF
>14|NA|TRBJ2-7|TRBV4-1|TRBD1
TGCGCCAGCAGCGGCCGGGACAGGGTCGGCGAGCAGTACTTC
CASSGRDRVGEQYF